One and the same sample provided the 26 T cell receptor beta chains below, sequenced in a study of response to subunit inactivated influenza vaccine. TCRdb reprocessed the RT-PCR reads via MiXCR and lists one record per CDR3 protein. This table holds about 570,000 distinct CDR3 sequences, roughly 10% found once. In addition, the sample was reused for a study of T cells expressing NK-cell markers. That study reports: 5'RACE template switching built TCR beta cDNA with unique molecular identifiers.

The starting material was PBMCs from blood, obtained on the day of vaccination. The receptors come from a man in his fifties who received an inactivated influenza vaccine.

This chain joins TRBV6-1 and TRBJ2-3; TRBD2 might be the D (6 bases). The CDR3 has 16 residues. Germline CDR1 reads MNHNS; CDR2 reads SASEGT. The V end was cut by 2 bases, the J end by 6 bases, with 18 bases between. The CDR3 is CASSEPPVTGVDTQYF. CDR3 nucleotides: TGTGCCAGCAGTGAACCCCCAGTTACGGGGGTGGATACGCAGTATTTT.

This clonotype was detected only a few times. This chain joins TRBV27 and TRBJ1-1; D not certain. CDR1 MNHEY and CDR2 SMNVEV come from the germline V gene (reference sequence). CDR3 size: 11 residues. V lost 6 bases to trimming and J lost 8 bases, with 10 bases between them. The CDR3 region is CASSQEGEAFF. The CDR3 nucleotides are TGTGCCAGCAGCCAAGAAGGCGAAGCTTTCTTT.

This clonotype was seen a handful of times. The junction departs from germline at one end; a sequencing error may be responsible. This chain connects TRBV7-7 to TRBJ2-3; 8 bases are shared with TRBD1. Germline V CDR1 and CDR2: SSHAT, FNYEAQ (reference sequence). The CDR3 contains 15 residues. The CDR3 bases are TGTGCTAGCAGCTTAGGACAGGGAAGAGCAGATACGCAGTATTTT. Encoded protein: CASSLGQGRADTQYF.

As regards this clonotype: Being one base from a much bigger clone, this may be a read error. V gene TRBV4-1 combines with J gene TRBJ2-7, with D possibly matching TRBD1 (6 bases). Germline V CDR1 and CDR2: MGHRA, YSYEKL. The CDR3 totals 15 residues. The CDR3, as DNA: TGCGTCAGCAGCCAAAGGACAGAGAGCTCCTACGAGCAGTACTTC. Its protein is CVSSQRTESSYEQYF.

The genes are TRBV20-1 and TRBJ2-7; 10 bases align to TRBD2. V dropped 4 bases and J dropped 3; count of bases not matched to a gene: 6. Germline values: CDR1 DFQATT, CDR2 SNEGSKA (reference sequence). There are 14 residues in the CDR3. The CDR3 DNA follows: TGCAGTGCTATATCTAGCGGGGGCCGCTACGAGCAGTACTTC. Protein sequence: CSAISSGGRYEQYF.

V gene TRBV11-2 combines with J gene TRBJ2-7; D gene ambiguous. There are 15 residues in the CDR3. Trimming removed 1 base from V and 2 bases from J, with 12 bases in between. CDR1 and CDR2 from the germline V gene are SGHAT and FQNNGV. CDR3 amino acids: CASSLGPMAAYEQYF. For the CDR3, the DNA is TGTGCCAGCAGCTTAGGTCCTATGGCGGCCTACGAGCAGTACTTC.

The V and J genes are TRBV11-2 and TRBJ2-3, with a possible D match to TRBD2 (5 bases). This CDR3 has 14 residues. Germline values: CDR1 SGHAT, CDR2 FQNNGV. V was shortened by 4 bases and J by 2 bases, with 10 bases between the two germline ends. The chain's CDR3 is CASSWGAVTDTQYF. The CDR3 DNA reads as TGTGCCAGCAGCTGGGGAGCCGTCACAGATACGCAGTATTTT.

Only a few counts were recorded for this clonotype. The CDR3, as DNA: TGTGCCAGCACTTACGGAACTAGTTTCTCCGATACGCAGTATTTT. Its translation: CASTYGTSFSDTQYF. The V gene is TRBV12-3 or TRBV12-4, the J gene TRBJ2-3; weak D call: TRBD2 (5 bases). V lost 7 bases to trimming and J lost 6 bases, with 20 bases between them. The CDR3 loop spans 15 amino acids.

This chain joins TRBV9 and TRBJ2-2; 7 nucleotides line up with TRBD2. The CDR3 has 15 residues. The germline V gene encodes CDR1 SGDLS and CDR2 YYNGEE. Trimming took 7 bases from V and 8 from J; bases not matched to a gene: 14. The chain's CDR3 is CASGALSAGEGELFF. In DNA form, the CDR3 reads TGTGCCAGCGGGGCATTGTCTGCGGGAGAAGGGGAGCTGTTTTTT.

This clonotype was found many times. The chain combines TRBV3-1 with TRBJ1-2, with 8 bases matching TRBD1. This CDR3 contains 15 residues. The V and J ends lost 3 bases and 1 base, in that order; junction bases with no gene match: 4. The germline V gene has CDR1 LGHDT and CDR2 YNNKEL (reference sequence). Here the CDR3 DNA reads TGTGCCAGCAGCCAGGGGACAGGACTTAACTATGGCTACACCTTC. Its protein product is CASSQGTGLNYGYTF.

This chain links TRBV25-1 with TRBJ2-1; possible D gene TRBD2, 5 bases. This CDR3 contains 15 residues. The germline V gene encodes CDR1 MGHDK and CDR2 SYGVNS. With 1 base removed from V and 7 bases from J, the gap between germline ends came to 14 bases. The CDR3, as DNA: TGTGCCAGCAGTGAATTGAGGGATAAGGGAAATGAGCAGTTCTTC. It is translated as CASSELRDKGNEQFF. The variable domain in full, with the rest retrieved from reference TRBV25-1 and TRBJ2-1, is EADIYQTPRYLVIGTGKKITLECSQTMGHDKMYWYQQDPGMELHLIHYSYGVNSTEKGDLSSESTVSRIRTEHFPLTLESARPSHTSQYLCASSELRDKGNEQFFGPGTRLTVL.

V and J are TRBV7-2 and TRBJ2-2, with 7 bases lining up with TRBD2. The CDR3 extends over 15 amino acids. J lost 2 bases, V lost 5 bases, and 5 bases had no gene match. The germline gives CDR1 SGHTA, CDR2 FQGNSA. The CDR3 coding sequence is TGTGCCAGCAGCACAGGACTAGTTAACACCGGGGAGCTGTTTTTT. This codes for CASSTGLVNTGELFF.

This chain uses TRBV5-5 with TRBJ2-1, with D hard to call. The V gene lost 4 bases and the J gene lost 2 bases, with 13 bases spanning the gap. The CDR3 has 15 residues. The germline gives CDR1 SGHKS, CDR2 YYEKEE (reference sequence). For the CDR3, the DNA is TGTGCCAGCAGCCCATACAGATACCCCTACAATGAGCAGTTCTTC. Amino acid sequence: CASSPYRYPYNEQFF.

This sequence joins TRBV20-1 and TRBJ2-3; D gene ambiguous. The CDR3 runs 13 residues. Germline CDR1 DFQATT, CDR2 SNEGSKA (reference sequence). The V and J ends lost 1 base and 0 bases respectively, with 5 bases between them. The CDR3 DNA follows: TGCAGTGCTAGAGCTTCCAGCACAGATACGCAGTATTTT. This encodes CSARASSTDTQYF.

V is TRBV6-5 and J is TRBJ1-2; no firm D call. This CDR3 spans 14 amino acids. Germline V gene sequence: CDR1 MNHEY, CDR2 SVGAGI. Between the trimmed V and J ends, which lost 3 bases and 2 bases, there was a span of 10 bases. The CDR3 loop is CASSYLVPNYGYTF. CDR3 bases: TGTGCCAGCAGTTATTTGGTTCCCAACTATGGCTACACCTTC.

In this sample, this clonotype turned up a few times. The chain links TRBV7-2 to TRBJ1-6, with a weak D call TRBD1 (6 bases). The CDR3 has 14 amino acids. The V gene lost 5 bases and the J gene lost 7 bases, with 12 bases spanning the gap. CDR1 is SGHTA and CDR2 is FQGNSA in the germline V gene. The chain's CDR3 is CASSRQDKNSPLHF. The CDR3 DNA sequence: TGTGCCAGCAGCCGACAGGATAAGAATTCACCCCTCCACTTT.

There are a few counts of this clonotype. The chain couples TRBV6-2 or TRBV6-3 to TRBJ2-7, with a tentative D call TRBD2 (6 bases). V was pared by 6 bases and J by 10 bases, with 22 bases between. The CDR3 consists of 14 residues. Germline CDR1 is MNHEY and CDR2 is SVGEGT. CDR3 protein: CASSFGPGGSTQYF. The CDR3 region has the DNA TGTGCCAGCAGCTTCGGCCCCGGAGGGAGCACCCAGTACTTC.

The CDR3 spells CSVGRGAYNEQFF. CDR3 coding DNA: TGCAGCGTTGGACGGGGAGCATACAATGAGCAGTTCTTC. The chain joins TRBV29-1 to TRBJ2-1; perhaps TRBD2 as D (5 bases). The V gene lost 4 bases and the J gene lost 4 bases, with 11 bases spanning the gap. Germline CDR1 is SQVTM and CDR2 is ANQGSEA. The CDR3 totals 13 residues.

This clonotype was detected many times. This chain connects TRBV20-1 to TRBJ2-5; 8 bases fit TRBD1. Trimming removed 0 bases from V and 0 bases from J; junction bases left unmatched: 3. The germline V gene encodes CDR1 DFQATT and CDR2 SNEGSKA (reference sequence). The CDR3 is 15 amino acids. CDR3 amino acids: CSARERTGNQETQYF. The DNA for the CDR3 is TGCAGTGCTAGAGAAAGGACAGGGAACCAAGAGACCCAGTACTTC.

The chain carries TRBV6-5 and TRBJ2-1; D is ambiguous. With 2 bases removed from V and 8 bases from J, the gap between germline ends came to 25 bases. Germline values: CDR1 MNHEY, CDR2 SVGAGI. CDR3 length: 18 residues. The CDR3 region has the DNA TGTGCCAGCAGTTACCCCCCCGACCCGTTTGGGGTTTGTGATGAGCAGTTCTTC. Translated: CASSYPPDPFGVCDEQFF.

This clonotype was picked up a small number of times. The V gene is TRBV12-3 or TRBV12-4, the J gene TRBJ1-2; 7 bases map to TRBD1. CDR3 length: 14 amino acids. The junction had 8 bases not matched to a gene; V was cut back by 5 bases and J by 5 bases. CDR3 sequence (DNA): TGTGCCAGCAGTCCCTCAGGGGGGAGTTATGGCTACACCTTC. Its protein is CASSPSGGSYGYTF.

This chain links TRBV4-2 with TRBJ1-5; D gene ambiguous. Trimming removed 0 bases at V and 6 bases at J, with 6 bases between. This CDR3 is built from 13 residues. CDR1 and CDR2 (germline): LGHNA, YNFKEQ. DNA for the CDR3: TGTGCCAGCAGCCAAGATACGGGTCAGCCCCAGCATTTT. This sequence encodes CASSQDTGQPQHF.

Of note for this clonotype: The CDR3 end shows no conserved phenylalanine or tryptophan, and so a read error is likely. This chain connects TRBV4-3 to TRBJ1-2, with 11 positions matching TRBD1. This CDR3 is built from 15 residues. Trimming removed 3 bases from V and 8 bases from J; junction bases left unmatched: 8. CDR1 LGHNA and CDR2 YSLEER come from the germline V gene. This CDR3 reads CASSQMDRGRQGYTY. In nucleotides, the CDR3 is TGCGCCAGCAGCCAGATGGACAGGGGGCGGCAGGGCTACACCTAC.

The genes are TRBV24-1 and TRBJ1-2; D is perhaps TRBD1 (6 bases). Germline-derived CDR1 and CDR2 are KGHDR and SFDVKD. With 4 bases removed from V and 4 bases from J, the gap between germline ends came to 12 bases. The CDR3 covers 14 residues. The CDR3 protein is CATSDERTAYGYTF. CDR3 sequence (DNA): TGTGCCACCAGTGACGAACGGACAGCCTATGGCTACACCTTC.

In its sample, this clonotype was seen a few times. The J gene is TRBJ1-1, the V gene TRBV7-9, with no clear D. CDR1 SEHNR and CDR2 FQNEAQ come from the germline V gene (reference sequence). The germline V and J ends were trimmed by 1 base and 8 bases, with 8 bases remaining between them. CDR3 length: 12 residues. The CDR3 here is CASSLGNWEAFF. The CDR3, as DNA: TGTGCCAGCAGCTTAGGGAACTGGGAAGCTTTCTTT. The whole variable domain, remainder taken from reference TRBV7-9 and TRBJ1-1, is DTGVSQNPRHKITKRGQNVTFRCDPISEHNRLYWYRQTLGQGPEFLTYFQNEAQLEKSRLLSDRFSAERPKGSFSTLEIQRTEQGDSAMYLCASSLGNWEAFFGQGTRLTVV.

This chain links TRBV14 with TRBJ2-2; TRBD2 might be the D (5 bases). The CDR3 sequence is 15 residues long. Germline V lookup: CDR1 SGHDN, CDR2 FVKESK. Trimming pared 1 base from V and 5 bases from J, leaving 11 bases between. CDR3 bases: TGTGCCAGCAGCCAAGCGGGTACGGGGACCGGGGAGCTGTTTTTT. This encodes CASSQAGTGTGELFF.